The source of this T cell receptor beta chain is a study of PD-1 blockade in mismatch repair-deficient tumors. Study-wide context: Patients had approximately 11 mismatch repair-deficient cancer types and were previously treated and progressing.

Mismatch repair deficiency was confirmed in all patients, by PCR or immunohistochemistry. The TCR-sequenced patients were three responders to pembrolizumab. Using immunoSEQ multiplex PCR, the repertoire was profiled, and TCRdb retains in-frame clones only, with some absent. The sample holds fewer than 100,000 clones, over 70% seen once. The CDR3 is made up of 17 amino acids. Unmatched junction bases numbered 8, after V lost 0 bases and J lost 2 bases. Germline V gene data show CDR1 as LGHNT and CDR2 as FRNRAP. The TCR comes from an adult with mismatch repair-deficient cancer. The material was peripheral blood, obtained 12 weeks after starting pembrolizumab. The chain couples TRBV12-5 to TRBJ2-7; 9 bases agree with TRBD1. The CDR3 spells CASGLVIRDRDPYEQYF. DNA of the CDR3: TGTGCTAGTGGTTTGGTAATTCGGGACAGGGACCCCTACGAGCAGTACTTC.